This entry features one T cell receptor beta chain sequence. Germline is not matched at one junction end, which may reflect a read error. Germline V lookup: CDR1 SGHAT, CDR2 FQNNGV. The CDR3 contains 11 residues. This entry comes from a study of blood T cell repertoires in COVID-19. Whole-study context: T cells, B-cell-depleted T cells, or PBMCs supplied cDNA or gDNA.

Original data processing: Reference gene primer amplification gave nucleated cell count estimates. Clones were read by immunoSEQ multiplex PCR, and TCRdb kept only the in-frame ones, dropping some. The DNA gave D and trimming, while V, J and clone size come from that table. Seen here are 380,000 or so clones, approximately 85% observed once, and the top ten hold roughly 2%. The sequencing sample was made of PBMCs or T cells enriched from blood (not recorded which). The clonotype was recovered from a woman in her 40s with acute COVID-19. The genes are TRBV11-2 and TRBJ1-2; TRBD1 matches 9 bases. CDR3 region: CASSLGDRVLF. CDR3 bases: TGTGCCAGCAGCTTAGGGGACAGGGTTTTGTTC.